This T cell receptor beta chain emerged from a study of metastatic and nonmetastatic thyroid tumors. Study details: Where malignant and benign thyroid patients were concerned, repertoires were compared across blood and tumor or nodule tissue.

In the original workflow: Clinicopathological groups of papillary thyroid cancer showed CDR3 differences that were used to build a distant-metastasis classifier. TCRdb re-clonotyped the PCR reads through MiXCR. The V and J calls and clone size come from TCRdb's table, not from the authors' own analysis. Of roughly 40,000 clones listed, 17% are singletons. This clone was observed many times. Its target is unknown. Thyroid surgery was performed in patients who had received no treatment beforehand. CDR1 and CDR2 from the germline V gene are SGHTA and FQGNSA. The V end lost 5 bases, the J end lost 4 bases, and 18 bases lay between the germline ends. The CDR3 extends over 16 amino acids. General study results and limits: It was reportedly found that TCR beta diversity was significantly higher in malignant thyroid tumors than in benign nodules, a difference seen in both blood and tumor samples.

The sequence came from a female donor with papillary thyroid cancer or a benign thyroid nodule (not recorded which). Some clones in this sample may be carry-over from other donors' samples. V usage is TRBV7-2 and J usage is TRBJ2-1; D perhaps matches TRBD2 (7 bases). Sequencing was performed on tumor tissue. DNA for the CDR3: TGTGCCAGCAGCGCCACGGGGGGCCCTCTTTACAATGAGCAGTTCTTC. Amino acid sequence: CASSATGGPLYNEQFF.